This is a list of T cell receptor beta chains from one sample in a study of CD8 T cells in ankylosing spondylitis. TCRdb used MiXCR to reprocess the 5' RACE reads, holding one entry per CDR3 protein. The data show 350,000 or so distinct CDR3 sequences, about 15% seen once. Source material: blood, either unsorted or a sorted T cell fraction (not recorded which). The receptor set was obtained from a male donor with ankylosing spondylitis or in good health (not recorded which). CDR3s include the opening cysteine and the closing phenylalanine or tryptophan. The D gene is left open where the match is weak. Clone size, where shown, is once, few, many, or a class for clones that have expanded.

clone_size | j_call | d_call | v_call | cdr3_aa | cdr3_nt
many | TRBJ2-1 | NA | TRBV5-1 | CASSLLGMGIDEQFF | TGCGCCAGCAGCTTGCTAGGAATGGGCATCGATGAGCAGTTCTTC
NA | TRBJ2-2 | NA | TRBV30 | CAWRVFRNTGELFF | TGTGCCTGGAGGGTGTTCAGAAACACCGGGGAGCTGTTTTTT
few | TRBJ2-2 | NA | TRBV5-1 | CASSTWTVNTGELFF | TGCGCCAGCAGCACCTGGACAGTTAACACCGGGGAGCTGTTTTTT
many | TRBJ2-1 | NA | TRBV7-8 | CASSLAPGGHNDEQFF | TGTGCCAGCAGCTTAGCCCCCGGGGGACACAATGATGAGCAGTTCTTC
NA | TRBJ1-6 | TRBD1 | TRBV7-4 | CASSLRPQGTNSPLHF | TGTGCCAGCAGCTTGAGACCACAGGGGACCAATTCACCCCTCCACTTT
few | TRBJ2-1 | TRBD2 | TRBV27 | CASSLPLTGTINEQFF | TGTGCCAGCAGTTTACCGTTAACCGGGACTATCAATGAGCAGTTCTTC
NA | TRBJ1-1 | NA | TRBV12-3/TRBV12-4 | CASRRQVNTEAFF | TGTGCCAGCAGGCGACAGGTTAACACTGAAGCTTTCTTT
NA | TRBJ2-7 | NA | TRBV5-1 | CASSLAGDWKQYF | TGCGCCAGCAGCTTGGCCGGGGACTGGAAGCAGTACTTC
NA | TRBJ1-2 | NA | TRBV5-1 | CASSSGSRAGYTF | TGCGCCAGCAGCTCCGGGTCCAGGGCTGGCTACACCTTC
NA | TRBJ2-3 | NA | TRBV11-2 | CASSLEGRRGALPDTQYF | TGTGCCAGCAGCTTAGAGGGGAGGAGGGGGGCCCTCCCAGATACGCAGTATTTT
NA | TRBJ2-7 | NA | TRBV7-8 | CASSLGSDIAYEQYF | TGTGCCAGCAGCTTAGGGTCGGACATTGCCTACGAGCAGTACTTC
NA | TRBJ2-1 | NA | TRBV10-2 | CASRPLVMDGSVSNEQFF | TGCGCCAGCAGGCCCCTCGTTATGGACGGGAGTGTCTCCAATGAGCAGTTCTTC
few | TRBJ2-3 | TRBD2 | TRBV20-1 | CSARLSGTSTDTQYF | TGCAGTGCTAGACTTAGCGGGACCTCCACAGATACGCAGTATTTT
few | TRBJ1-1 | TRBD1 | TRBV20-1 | CSASPRGQLNTEAFF | TGCAGTGCTAGCCCCCGGGGACAGTTGAACACTGAAGCTTTCTTT
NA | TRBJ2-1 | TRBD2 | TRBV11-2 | CASSLPPGGGNLGNEQFF | TGTGCCAGCAGCTTACCTCCCGGGGGGGGTAATCTAGGCAATGAGCAGTTCTTC
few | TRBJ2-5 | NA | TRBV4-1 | CASSPQQVIQETQYF | TGCGCCAGCAGTCCTCAACAGGTGATCCAAGAGACCCAGTACTTC
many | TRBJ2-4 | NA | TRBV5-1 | CASSVDLAKNIQYF | TGCGCCAGCAGCGTGGACTTAGCCAAAAACATTCAGTACTTC
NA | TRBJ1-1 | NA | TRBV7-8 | CASSLAPGQMNTEAFF | TGTGCCAGCAGCTTAGCCCCGGGACAAATGAACACTGAAGCTTTCTTT
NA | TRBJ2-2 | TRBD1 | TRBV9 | CASSGTTGATGELFF | TGTGCCAGCAGCGGCACGACAGGGGCCACCGGGGAGCTGTTTTTT
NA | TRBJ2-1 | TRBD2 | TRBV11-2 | CASSLEASGRRRFF | TGTGCCAGCAGCTTAGAGGCTAGCGGGAGACGAAGGTTCTTC
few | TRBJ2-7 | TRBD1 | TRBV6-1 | CASKALDRGLNEQYF | TGTGCCAGCAAAGCCCTGGACAGGGGGCTCAACGAGCAGTACTTC
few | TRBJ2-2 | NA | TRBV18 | CASSPQGLAGGGELFF | TGTGCCAGCTCACCACAGGGGTTAGCCGGCGGAGGGGAGCTGTTTTTT
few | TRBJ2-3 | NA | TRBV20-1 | CSAIGPGDTQYF | TGCAGTGCAATCGGGCCAGGAGATACGCAGTATTTT
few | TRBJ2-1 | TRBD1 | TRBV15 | CATSRDYRGRYNEQFF | TGTGCCACCAGCAGAGACTACAGGGGGCGATACAATGAGCAGTTCTTC
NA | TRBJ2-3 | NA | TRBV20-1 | CSARGSVDTQYF | TGCAGTGCCCGGGGGTCGGTTGATACGCAGTATTTT